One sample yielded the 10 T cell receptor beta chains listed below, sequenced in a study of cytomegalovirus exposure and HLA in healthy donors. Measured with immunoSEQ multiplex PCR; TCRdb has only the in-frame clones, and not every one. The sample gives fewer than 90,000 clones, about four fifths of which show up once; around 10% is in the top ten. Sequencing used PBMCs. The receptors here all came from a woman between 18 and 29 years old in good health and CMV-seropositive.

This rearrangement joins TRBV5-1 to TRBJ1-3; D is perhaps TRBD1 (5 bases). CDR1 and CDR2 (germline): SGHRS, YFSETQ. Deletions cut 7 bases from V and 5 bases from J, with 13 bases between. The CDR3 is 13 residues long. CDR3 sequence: CASRRGARNTIYF. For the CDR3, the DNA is TGCGCCAGCCGACGCGGGGCCCGAAACACCATATATTTT.

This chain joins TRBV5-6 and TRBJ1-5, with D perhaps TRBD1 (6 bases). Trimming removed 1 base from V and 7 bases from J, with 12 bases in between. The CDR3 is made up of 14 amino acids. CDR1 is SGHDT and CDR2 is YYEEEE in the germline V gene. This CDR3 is CASSLTGRGQPQHF. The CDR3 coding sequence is TGTGCCAGCAGCTTGACAGGGAGGGGACAGCCCCAGCATTTT.

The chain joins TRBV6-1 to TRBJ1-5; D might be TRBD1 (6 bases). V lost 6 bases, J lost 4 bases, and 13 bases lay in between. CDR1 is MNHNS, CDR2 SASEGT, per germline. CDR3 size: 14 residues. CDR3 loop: CASRRTERNQPQHF. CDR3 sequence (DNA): TGTGCCAGCAGACGGACAGAGCGAAATCAGCCCCAGCATTTT.

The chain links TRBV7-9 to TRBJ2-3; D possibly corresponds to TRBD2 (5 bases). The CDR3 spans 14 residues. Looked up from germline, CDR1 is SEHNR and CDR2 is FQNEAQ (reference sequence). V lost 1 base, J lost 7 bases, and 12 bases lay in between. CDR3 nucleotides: TGTGCCAGCAGCTTAGGAGGAGGATCGAATACGCAGTATTTT. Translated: CASSLGGGSNTQYF.

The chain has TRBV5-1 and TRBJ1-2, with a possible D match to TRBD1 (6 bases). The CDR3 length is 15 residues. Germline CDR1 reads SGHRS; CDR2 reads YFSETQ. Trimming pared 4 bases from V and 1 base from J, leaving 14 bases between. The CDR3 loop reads CASSMDGQINYGYTF. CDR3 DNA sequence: TGCGCCAGCAGCATGGATGGACAGATTAACTATGGCTACACCTTC.

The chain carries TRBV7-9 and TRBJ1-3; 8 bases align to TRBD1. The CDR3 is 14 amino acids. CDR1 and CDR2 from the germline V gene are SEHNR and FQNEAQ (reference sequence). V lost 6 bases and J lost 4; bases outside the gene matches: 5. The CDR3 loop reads CASRGQVSGNTIYF. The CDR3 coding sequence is TGTGCCAGCAGGGGACAGGTCTCCGGAAACACCATATATTTT.

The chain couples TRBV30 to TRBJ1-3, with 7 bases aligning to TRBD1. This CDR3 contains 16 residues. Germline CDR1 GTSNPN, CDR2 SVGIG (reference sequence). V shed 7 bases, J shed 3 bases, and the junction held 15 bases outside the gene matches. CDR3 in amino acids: CASYPDRWSGGNTIYF. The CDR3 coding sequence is TGTGCCTCCTACCCGGACAGGTGGAGTGGTGGAAACACCATATATTTT.

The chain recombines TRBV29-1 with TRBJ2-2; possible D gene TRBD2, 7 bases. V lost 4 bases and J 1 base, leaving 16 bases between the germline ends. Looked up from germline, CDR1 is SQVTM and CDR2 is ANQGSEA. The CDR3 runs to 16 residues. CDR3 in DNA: TGCAGCGTTGGGGGGGGGCCGGCTGTGAACACCGGGGAGCTGTTTTTT. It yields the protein CSVGGGPAVNTGELFF.

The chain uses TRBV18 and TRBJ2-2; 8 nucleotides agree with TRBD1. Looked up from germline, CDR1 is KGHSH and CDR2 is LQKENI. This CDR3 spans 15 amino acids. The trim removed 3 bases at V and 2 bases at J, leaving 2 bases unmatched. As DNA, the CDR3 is TGTGCCAGCTCACCGGCAGGGGGCAACACCGGGGAGCTGTTTTTT. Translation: CASSPAGGNTGELFF.

This CDR3 is CASSSGTRTLRADTQYF. Here the CDR3 DNA reads TGTGCCAGCAGTTCCGGGACAAGAACGCTTAGGGCAGATACGCAGTATTTT. The chain combines TRBV27 with TRBJ2-3, with D possibly TRBD1 on 6 matching bases. V lost 4 bases, J lost 4 bases, and 21 bases lay in between. Per the germline V gene, CDR1 is MNHEY and CDR2 is SMNVEV (reference sequence). The CDR3 is made up of 17 amino acids.